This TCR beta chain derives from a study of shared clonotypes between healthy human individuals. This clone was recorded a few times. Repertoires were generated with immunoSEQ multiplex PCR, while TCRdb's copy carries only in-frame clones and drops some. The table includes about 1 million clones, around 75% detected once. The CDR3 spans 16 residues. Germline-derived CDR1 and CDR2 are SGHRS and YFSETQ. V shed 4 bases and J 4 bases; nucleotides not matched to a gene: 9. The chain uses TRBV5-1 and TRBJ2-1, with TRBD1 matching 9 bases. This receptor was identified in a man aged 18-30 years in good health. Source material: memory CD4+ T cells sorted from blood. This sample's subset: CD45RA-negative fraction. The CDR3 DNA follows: TGCGCCAGCAGCCGGGACGGGACAGGGTTTTACAATGAGCAGTTCTTC. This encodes CASSRDGTGFYNEQFF.